This TCR beta chain stems from a study of post-analysis software for immune sequencing data. Findings and limits, study-wide: A few TRBV segments occurring more often in patients than controls included TRBV5-6, TRBV5-1 and TRBV20-1. Normalized Chao1 diversity in multiple sclerosis patients fell significantly below that of controls.

Only a few counts were recorded for this clonotype. Antigen specificity is unknown. Germline CDR1 reads SGDLS; CDR2 reads YYNGEE. This CDR3 is built from 15 residues. V was clipped by 4 bases and J by 0 bases, with 8 bases between them. Prepared TCR beta cDNA libraries contained unique molecular identifiers. cDNA molecules numbering roughly 0.5 million came from roughly 1 to 10 million T cells. TCRdb re-analysed the PCR reads in MiXCR, keeping a single row per CDR3 protein. The sample includes 450,000 or so distinct CDR3 sequences, 45% of them seen just once. This TCR derives from a girl aged 10-17 years with multiple sclerosis. Sequencing was performed on blood. The chain recombines TRBV9 with TRBJ2-6; D call uncertain. This CDR3 is CASSLDISGANVLTF. As DNA, the CDR3 is TGTGCCAGCAGCTTGGATATCTCTGGGGCCAACGTCCTGACTTTC. The full variable domain, completed using reference TRBV9 and TRBJ2-6, is DSGVTQTPKHLITATGQRVTLRCSPRSGDLSVYWYQQSLDQGLQFLIQYYNGEERAKGNILERFSAQQFPDLHSELNLSSLELGDSALYFCASSLDISGANVLTFGAGSRLTVL.